One and the same sample provided the 26 T cell receptor beta chains below, sequenced in a study of brain T cells in children with intractable seizures. Time point described: blood from clinic visit 5 months post-surgery; TSC patient then seizure free. The table came from immunoSEQ multiplex PCR; TCRdb's copy has only in-frame clones and leaves some out. In the table there are 300,000 to 400,000 clones, over 85% of which are singletons. The input for sequencing was peripheral blood, taken roughly 5 months after surgery. Receptor source: a boy in the first two years of life with tuberous sclerosis and intractable seizures.

This chain joins TRBV6-5 and TRBJ1-1; D possibly corresponds to TRBD1 (6 bases). This CDR3 spans 13 amino acids. The V gene lost 7 bases and the J gene lost 1 base, with 10 bases spanning the gap. Looked up from germline, CDR1 is MNHEY and CDR2 is SVGAGI. CDR3 amino acids: CASKPQGNTEAFF. Here the CDR3 DNA reads TGTGCCAGCAAACCACAGGGGAACACTGAAGCTTTCTTT.

The chain combines TRBV4-1 with TRBJ1-1; 8 bases are a match to TRBD1. Germline V gene data show CDR1 as MGHRA and CDR2 as YSYEKL. The junction had 6 bases not matched to a gene; V was cut back by 1 base and J by 5 bases. CDR3 length: 15 residues. DNA for the CDR3: TGCGCCAGCAGCCAAGTCCTCAGGGGGCGTACTGAAGCTTTCTTT. Residues: CASSQVLRGRTEAFF.

The count of this clone is one. The rearrangement joins TRBV4-2 to TRBJ2-7; 9 bases match TRBD2. Unmatched junction bases numbered 4, after V lost 5 bases and J lost 2 bases. The CDR3 sequence is 14 residues long. CDR1 is LGHNA and CDR2 is YNFKEQ in the germline V gene. In DNA, the CDR3 is TGTGCCAGCAGCGACAGCGGGAGGACCTACGAGCAGTACTTC. As protein: CASSDSGRTYEQYF.

This clone came up once. The chain couples TRBV5-4 to TRBJ2-1; the match to TRBD2 covers 8 bases. Germline V CDR1 and CDR2: SGHNT, YYREEE (reference sequence). Trimming removed 1 base from V and 3 bases from J; junction bases left unmatched: 0. CDR3 length: 14 amino acids. CDR3 sequence: CASSLSGGYNEQFF. The CDR3 coding sequence is TGTGCCAGCAGCTTGAGCGGGGGCTACAATGAGCAGTTCTTC. Full variable domain (remainder filled in from reference TRBV5-4 and TRBJ2-1): ETGVTQSPTHLIKTRGQQVTLRCSSQSGHNTVSWYQQALGQGPQFIFQYYREEENGRGNFPPRFSGLQFPNYSSELNVNALELDDSALYLCASSLSGGYNEQFFGPGTRLTVL.

For this clone: Other DNA sequences within the sample encode an identical CDR3. This chain links TRBV27 with TRBJ2-1; D call uncertain. There are 11 residues in the CDR3. Germline V gene sequence: CDR1 MNHEY, CDR2 SMNVEV (reference sequence). V lost 3 bases and J lost 9, with 6 bases in between. CDR3 protein: CASSFGGEQFF. CDR3 in DNA: TGTGCCAGCAGTTTCGGTGGTGAGCAGTTCTTC.

CDR3 amino acids: CASSPRTSGGPSGANVLTF. CDR3 in DNA: TGTGCCAGCAGTCCCCGGACTAGCGGGGGACCCTCTGGGGCCAACGTCCTGACTTTC. The V call is TRBV28, the J call TRBJ2-6; 13 nucleotides align to TRBD2. In germline, CDR1 is MDHEN, CDR2 SYDVKM. V lost 5 bases to trimming and J lost 0 bases; unmatched junction nucleotides: 7. The CDR3 consists of 19 residues.

This clone was seen a handful of times. V and J are TRBV11-2 and TRBJ1-5; tentatively, D is TRBD1 (6 bases). The CDR3 consists of 15 residues. Between the trimmed V and J ends, which lost 1 base and 6 bases, there was a span of 13 bases. Per the germline V gene, CDR1 is SGHAT and CDR2 is FQNNGV. The CDR3 nucleotides are TGTGCCAGCAGCTTAGGCGGGACAATAACTCAGCCCCAGCATTTT. This sequence encodes CASSLGGTITQPQHF.

The chain combines TRBV5-1 with TRBJ2-5; D remains unclear. Germline assignment: CDR1 SGHRS and CDR2 YFSETQ. The V and J ends lost 0 bases and 0 bases respectively, with 9 bases between them. This CDR3 contains 15 residues. The CDR3 spells CASSLEVRDQETQYF. The CDR3 DNA sequence: TGCGCCAGCAGCTTGGAGGTCAGAGACCAAGAGACCCAGTACTTC.

The V gene is TRBV25-1, the J gene TRBJ2-7; D call uncertain. The CDR3 spans 13 residues. V was shortened by 2 bases and J by 0 bases, with 5 bases between the two germline ends. Germline lookup yields CDR1 MGHDK and CDR2 SYGVNS. DNA for the CDR3: TGTGCCAGCAGTGAACCCCGCTCCTACGAGCAGTACTTC. Protein sequence: CASSEPRSYEQYF.

This chain connects TRBV7-9 to TRBJ1-1, with 9 bases matching TRBD1. The trim removed 1 base at V and 4 bases at J, leaving 7 bases unmatched. CDR3 length: 16 residues. CDR1 SEHNR and CDR2 FQNEAQ come from the germline V gene (reference sequence). CDR3 DNA: TGTGCCAGCAGCTTAGTTGGGACAGGGTCGAGCACTGAAGCTTTCTTT. Amino acid sequence: CASSLVGTGSSTEAFF.

DNA of the CDR3: TGTGCCAGCAGCAGGGGTCAAGAGACCCAGTACTTC. Amino acid sequence: CASSRGQETQYF. The rearrangement joins TRBV6-5 to TRBJ2-5, with a tentative D call TRBD1 (6 bases). Between the trimmed V and J ends, which lost 6 bases and 2 bases, there was a span of 7 bases. This CDR3 is built from 12 residues. Germline V gives CDR1 MNHEY, CDR2 SVGAGI.

The chain employs TRBV6-4 and TRBJ2-2, with 12 bases aligning to TRBD2. The CDR3 contains 15 residues. CDR1 and CDR2 (germline): MRHNA, SNTAGT. The V segment lost 4 bases and the J segment 3 bases; nucleotides outside the gene matches: 0. The CDR3 nucleotides read TGTGCCAGCAGTGGACTAGCGGGAGACACCGGGGAGCTGTTTTTT. It specifies CASSGLAGDTGELFF.

The chain recombines TRBV9 with TRBJ2-1; 11 bases match TRBD2. CDR3 length equals 18 residues. Germline V CDR1 and CDR2: SGDLS, YYNGEE. Trimming cost V 0 bases and J 1 base; bases outside gene matches: 6. CDR3 region: CASSVDPSGRTSYNEQFF. The CDR3 coding sequence is TGTGCCAGCAGCGTAGATCCTAGCGGGAGGACTTCCTACAATGAGCAGTTCTTC.

The CDR3 loop is CASDLRYSADSPLHF. CDR3 DNA: TGTGCCAGCGATTTGCGCTATTCCGCGGATTCACCCCTCCACTTT. V usage is TRBV5-5 and J usage is TRBJ1-6, with D uncertain. From germline, CDR1 is SGHKS and CDR2 YYEKEE (reference sequence). The CDR3 has 15 residues. Deletions cut 7 bases from V and 8 bases from J, with 19 bases between.

The chain has TRBV5-1 and TRBJ1-4; D call uncertain. Trimming took 4 bases from V and 5 from J, leaving 15 bases between them. The CDR3 loop spans 15 amino acids. Looked up from germline, CDR1 is SGHRS and CDR2 is YFSETQ. The CDR3 is CASSLRTPRNEKLFF. CDR3 sequence (DNA): TGCGCCAGCAGCCTGAGGACCCCCCGCAATGAAAAACTGTTTTTT.

This chain uses TRBV18 with TRBJ1-2, with 7 bases aligning to TRBD1. From germline, CDR1 is KGHSH and CDR2 LQKENI. The ends lost 2 bases at V and 4 bases at J; junction bases unmatched: 1. The CDR3 loop spans 13 amino acids. This CDR3 is CASSPDRVYGYTF. The CDR3, as DNA: TGTGCCAGCTCACCAGACAGGGTCTATGGCTACACCTTC. The variable domain in full, with the rest retrieved from reference TRBV18 and TRBJ1-2, is NAGVMQNPRHLVRRRGQEARLRCSPMKGHSHVYWYRQLPEEGLKFMVYLQKENIIDESGMPKERFSAEFPKEGPSILRIQQVVRGDSAAYFCASSPDRVYGYTFGSGTRLTVV.

This sequence joins TRBV28 and TRBJ2-7; 8 nucleotides align to TRBD2. Germline values: CDR1 MDHEN, CDR2 SYDVKM. This CDR3 comprises 18 residues. The trim removed 4 bases at V and 1 base at J, leaving 15 bases unmatched. The CDR3 bases are TGTGCCAGCAGTTCACACTCTCCTAGCGGGCCGAAATCCTACGAGCAGTACTTC. It specifies CASSSHSPSGPKSYEQYF. The full variable domain, in which reference TRBV28 and TRBJ2-7 provide the parts outside the CDR3, is DVKVTQSSRYLVKRTGEKVFLECVQDMDHENMFWYRQDPGLGLRLIYFSYDVKMKEKGDIPEGYSVSREKKERFSLILESASTNQTSMYLCASSSHSPSGPKSYEQYFGPGTRLTVT.

V and J are TRBV2 and TRBJ2-1; no clear D gene. Germline V gene lookup returns CDR1 SNHLY and CDR2 FYNNEI. The V end was cut by 7 bases, the J end by 1 base, with 14 bases between. The CDR3 extends over 15 amino acids. The CDR3, as DNA: TGTGCCAGCATAAGTTATGGCGGATCCTACAATGAGCAGTTCTTC. It yields the protein CASISYGGSYNEQFF.

This rearrangement joins TRBV5-1 to TRBJ2-7; possible D gene TRBD2, 5 bases. There are 14 residues in the CDR3. Per germline, CDR1 SGHRS and CDR2 YFSETQ. Trimming removed 1 base at V and 5 bases at J, with 13 bases between. The CDR3 protein is CASSLIGVEHEQYF. CDR3 nucleotide sequence: TGCGCCAGCAGCTTGATCGGGGTTGAGCACGAGCAGTACTTC. The full variable domain, in which reference TRBV5-1 and TRBJ2-7 provide the parts outside the CDR3, is KAGVTQTPRYLIKTRGQQVTLSCSPISGHRSVSWYQQTPGQGLQFLFEYFSETQRNKGNFPGRFSGRQFSNSRSEMNVSTLELGDSALYLCASSLIGVEHEQYFGPGTRLTVT.

CDR3 nucleotide sequence: TGTGCCAGCAGCCTTAGGGGCAATGACTACAATGAGCAGTTCTTC. It encodes CASSLRGNDYNEQFF. The V call is TRBV6-4, the J call TRBJ2-1; a possible D gene is TRBD1 (5 bases). Germline V gene data show CDR1 as MRHNA and CDR2 as SNTAGT. V lost 6 bases and J lost 3, with 15 bases in between. This CDR3 spans 15 amino acids.

The rearrangement joins TRBV9 to TRBJ2-1, with D uncertain. With 0 bases removed from V and 3 bases from J, the gap between germline ends came to 16 bases. This CDR3 is built from 17 residues. From germline, CDR1 is SGDLS and CDR2 YYNGEE. The CDR3 DNA reads TGTGCCAGCAGCGTAGCTGCTACAGCCTACCTCTACAATGAGCAGTTCTTC. It encodes CASSVAATAYLYNEQFF.

J is TRBJ2-3 and V is TRBV12-3 or TRBV12-4; D might be TRBD2 (6 bases). The CDR3 runs 13 residues. Trimming stripped 6 bases from V and 0 bases from J, with 7 bases between. Here the CDR3 DNA reads TGTGCCAGCAGCCTAGCGAGCACAGATACGCAGTATTTT. Its protein is CASSLASTDTQYF.

V usage is TRBV28 and J usage is TRBJ2-3; no definite D call. Trimming took 7 bases from V and 4 from J, leaving 18 bases between them. The germline V gene has CDR1 MDHEN and CDR2 SYDVKM. The CDR3 totals 15 residues. This CDR3 is CASTPVGSFADTQYF. The CDR3, as DNA: TGTGCCAGCACCCCGGTGGGTTCGTTCGCAGATACGCAGTATTTT. Supplemented by reference TRBV28 and TRBJ2-3, the full variable domain reads DVKVTQSSRYLVKRTGEKVFLECVQDMDHENMFWYRQDPGLGLRLIYFSYDVKMKEKGDIPEGYSVSREKKERFSLILESASTNQTSMYLCASTPVGSFADTQYFGPGTRLTVL.

This chain uses TRBV12-3 or TRBV12-4 with TRBJ1-2; no reliable D call. The CDR3 totals 13 residues. Trimming stripped 3 bases from V and 5 bases from J, with 10 bases between. The CDR3 coding sequence is TGTGCCAGCAGTTTTGGAGGGTTTTATGGCTACACCTTC. Translating it yields CASSFGGFYGYTF.

The chain has TRBV6-6 and TRBJ1-2; no definite D call. This CDR3 is 13 amino acids long. Germline V gene lookup returns CDR1 MNHNY and CDR2 SVGAGI (reference sequence). The CDR3 nucleotides are TGTGGCATATCTTGGTCGGAAAACTATGGCTACACCTTC. Translating gives CGISWSENYGYTF.

The CDR3 protein is CASSQDQPIGRTQPQHF. The CDR3 coding sequence is TGTGCCAGCAGCCAAGATCAACCCATCGGACGGACCCAGCCCCAGCATTTT. V gene TRBV14 combines with J gene TRBJ1-5, with no clear D. CDR3 length: 17 residues. CDR1 is SGHDN, CDR2 FVKESK, per germline. V was cut by 0 bases and J by 7 bases, with 19 bases left in between.